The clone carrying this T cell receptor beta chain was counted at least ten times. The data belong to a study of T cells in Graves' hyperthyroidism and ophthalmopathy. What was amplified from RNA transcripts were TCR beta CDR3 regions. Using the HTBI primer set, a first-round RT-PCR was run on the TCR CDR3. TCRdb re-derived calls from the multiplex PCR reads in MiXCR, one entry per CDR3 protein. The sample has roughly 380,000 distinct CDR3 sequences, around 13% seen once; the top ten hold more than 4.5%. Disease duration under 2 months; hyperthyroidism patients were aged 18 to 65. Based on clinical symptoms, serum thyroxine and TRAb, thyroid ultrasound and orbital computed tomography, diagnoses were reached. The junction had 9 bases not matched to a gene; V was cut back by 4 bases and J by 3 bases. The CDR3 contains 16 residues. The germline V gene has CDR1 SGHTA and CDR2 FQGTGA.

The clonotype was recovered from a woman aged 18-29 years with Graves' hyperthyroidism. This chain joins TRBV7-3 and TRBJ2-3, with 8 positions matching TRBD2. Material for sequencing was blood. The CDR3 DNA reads TGTGCCAGCAGCTATATAGCGGGAAGGAAGACAGATACGCAGTATTTT. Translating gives CASSYIAGRKTDTQYF. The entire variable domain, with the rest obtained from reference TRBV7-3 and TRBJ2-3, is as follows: GAGVSQTPSNKVTEKGKYVELRCDPISGHTALYWYRQSLGQGPEFLIYFQGTGAADDSGLPNDRFFAVRPEGSVSTLKIQRTERGDSAVYLCASSYIAGRKTDTQYFGPGTRLTVL.